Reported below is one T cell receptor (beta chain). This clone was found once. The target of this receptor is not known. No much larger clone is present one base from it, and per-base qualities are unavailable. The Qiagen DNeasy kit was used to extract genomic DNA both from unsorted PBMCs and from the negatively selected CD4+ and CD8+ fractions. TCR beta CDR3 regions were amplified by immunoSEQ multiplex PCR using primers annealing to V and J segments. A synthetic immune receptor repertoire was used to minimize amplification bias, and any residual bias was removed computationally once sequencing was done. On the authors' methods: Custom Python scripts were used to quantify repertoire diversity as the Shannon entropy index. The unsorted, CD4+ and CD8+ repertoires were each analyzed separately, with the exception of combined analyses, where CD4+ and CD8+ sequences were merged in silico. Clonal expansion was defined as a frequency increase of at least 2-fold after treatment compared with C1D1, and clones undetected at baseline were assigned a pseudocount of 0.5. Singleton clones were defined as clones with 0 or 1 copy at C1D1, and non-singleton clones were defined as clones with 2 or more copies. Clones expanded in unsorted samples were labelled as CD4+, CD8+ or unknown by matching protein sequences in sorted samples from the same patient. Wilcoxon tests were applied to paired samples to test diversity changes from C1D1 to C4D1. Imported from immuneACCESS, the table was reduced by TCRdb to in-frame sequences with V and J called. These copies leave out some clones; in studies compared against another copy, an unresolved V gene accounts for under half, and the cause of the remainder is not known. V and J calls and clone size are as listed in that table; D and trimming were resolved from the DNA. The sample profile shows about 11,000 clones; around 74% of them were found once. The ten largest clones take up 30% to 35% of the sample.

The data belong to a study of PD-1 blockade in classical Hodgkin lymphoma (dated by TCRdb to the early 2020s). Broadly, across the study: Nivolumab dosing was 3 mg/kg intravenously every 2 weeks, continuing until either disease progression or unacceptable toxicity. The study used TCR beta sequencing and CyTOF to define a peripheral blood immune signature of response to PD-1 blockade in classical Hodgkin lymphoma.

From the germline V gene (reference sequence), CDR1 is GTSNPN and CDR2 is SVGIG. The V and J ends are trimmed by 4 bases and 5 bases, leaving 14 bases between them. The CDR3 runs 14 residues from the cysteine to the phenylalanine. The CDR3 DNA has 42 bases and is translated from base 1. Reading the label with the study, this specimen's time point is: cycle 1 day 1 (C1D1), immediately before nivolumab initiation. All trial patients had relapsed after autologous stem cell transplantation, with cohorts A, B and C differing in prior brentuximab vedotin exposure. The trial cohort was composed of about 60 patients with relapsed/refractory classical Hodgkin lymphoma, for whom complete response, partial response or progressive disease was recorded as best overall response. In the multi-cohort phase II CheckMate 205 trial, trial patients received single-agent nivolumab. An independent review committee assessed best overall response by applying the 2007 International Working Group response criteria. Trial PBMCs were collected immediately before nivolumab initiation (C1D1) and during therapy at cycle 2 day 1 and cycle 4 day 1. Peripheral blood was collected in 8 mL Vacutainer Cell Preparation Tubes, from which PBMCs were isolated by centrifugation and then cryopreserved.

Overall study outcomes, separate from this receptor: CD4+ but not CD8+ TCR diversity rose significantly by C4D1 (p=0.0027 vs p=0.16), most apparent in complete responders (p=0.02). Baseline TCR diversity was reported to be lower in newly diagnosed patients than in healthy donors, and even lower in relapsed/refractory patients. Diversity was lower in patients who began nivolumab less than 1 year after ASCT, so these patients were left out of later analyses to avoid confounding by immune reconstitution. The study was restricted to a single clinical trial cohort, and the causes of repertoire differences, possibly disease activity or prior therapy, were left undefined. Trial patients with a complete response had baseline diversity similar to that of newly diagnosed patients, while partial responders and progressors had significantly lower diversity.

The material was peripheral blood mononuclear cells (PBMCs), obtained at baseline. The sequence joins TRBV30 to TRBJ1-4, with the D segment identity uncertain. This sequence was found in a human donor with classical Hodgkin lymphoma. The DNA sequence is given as TGTGCCTGGAACCTCTGGGGTGGAAATGAAAAACTGTTTTTT. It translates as CAWNLWGGNEKLFF. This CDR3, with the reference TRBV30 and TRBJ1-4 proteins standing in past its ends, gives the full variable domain SQTIHQWPATLVQPVGSPLSLECTVEGTSNPNLYWYRQAAGRGLQLLFYSVGIGQISSEVPQNLSASRPQDRQFILSSKKLLLSDSGFYLCAWNLWGGNEKLFFGSGTQLSVL.